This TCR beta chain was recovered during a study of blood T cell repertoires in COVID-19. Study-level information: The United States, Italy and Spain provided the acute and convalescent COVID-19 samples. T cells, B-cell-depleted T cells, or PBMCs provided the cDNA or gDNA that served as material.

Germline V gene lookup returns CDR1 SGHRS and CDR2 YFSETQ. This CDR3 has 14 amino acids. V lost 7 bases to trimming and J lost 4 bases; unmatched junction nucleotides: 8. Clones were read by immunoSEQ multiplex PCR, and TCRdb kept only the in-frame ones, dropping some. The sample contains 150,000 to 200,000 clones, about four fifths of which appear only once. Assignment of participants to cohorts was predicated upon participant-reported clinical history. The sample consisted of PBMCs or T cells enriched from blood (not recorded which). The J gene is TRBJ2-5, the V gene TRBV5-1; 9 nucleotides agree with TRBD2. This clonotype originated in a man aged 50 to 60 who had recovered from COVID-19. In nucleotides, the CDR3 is TGCGCCAGCTCTATAGCGGGGGATAGAGAGACCCAGTACTTC. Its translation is CASSIAGDRETQYF.